One sample yielded the 25 T cell receptor beta chains listed below, sequenced in a study of tumor and adjacent non-tumor tissue in lung cancer. This sample's RNA came from whole unsorted tissue. Distant lung tissue was collected more than 3 cm away from the tumor edge. TCRbeta libraries were built with three rounds of nested PCR, modified from ARM-PCR. MiXCR was run by TCRdb on the multiplex PCR reads, yielding one entry per CDR3 protein. The sample gives about 80,000 distinct CDR3 sequences, roughly 80% of which show up once; 50% to 65% is in the top ten. Specimen: distant non-tumor lung tissue. The receptors shown here come from a man in his sixties with non-small cell lung cancer.

The sample holds one count of this clonotype. A read error may account for a junction end that differs from germline. V gene TRBV20-1 combines with J gene TRBJ1-4; 7 bases match TRBD1. From germline, CDR1 is DFQATT and CDR2 SNEGSKA (reference sequence). This CDR3 has 17 amino acids. CDR3 sequence: CGARRAEQGTLLEKLFF. As DNA, the CDR3 is TGCGGTGCTAGAAGGGCGGAACAGGGGACCTTACTTGAAAAACTGTTTTTT.

In the case of this clonotype: A much larger clone sits a single nucleotide away, making a read error possible. V and J are TRBV5-1 and TRBJ2-2, with D perhaps TRBD1 (5 bases). This CDR3 is built from 15 residues. Germline V lookup: CDR1 SGHRS, CDR2 YFSETQ. This chain's CDR3 is CANSQMDKNTGELFF. The CDR3 region has the DNA TGCGCCAACAGCCAAATGGACAAGAACACCGGGGAGCTGTTTTTT.

Concerning this clonotype itself: Germline is not matched at one junction end, which may reflect a read error. The rearrangement uses TRBV6-5 and TRBJ2-1; D gene uncertain. Looked up from germline, CDR1 is MNHEY and CDR2 is SVGAGI. The CDR3 contains 15 residues. CDR3 sequence (DNA): TGTACCAGCAGTTACGACCGGAGCTCCTACAATGAACAGTTCTTC. Its translation is CTSSYDRSSYNEQFF.

The chain joins TRBV20-1 to TRBJ2-1; D perhaps matches TRBD2 (5 bases). The CDR3 runs to 13 residues. CDR1 and CDR2 from the germline V gene are DFQATT and SNEGSKA (reference sequence). The germline V and J ends were trimmed by 5 bases and 6 bases, with 14 bases remaining between them. The CDR3 DNA follows: TGCAGTGCTGGAGGCCCGGCGGTCAATGAGCAGTTCTTC. Amino acids: CSAGGPAVNEQFF.

The V call is TRBV12-3 or TRBV12-4, the J call TRBJ1-6; TRBD1 agrees at 9 bases. CDR3 size: 16 residues. V gave up 6 bases and J gave up 13 bases; unmatched junction bases: 16. CDR3 in amino acids: CASSLDRGTYNWPLHF. CDR3 bases: TGTGCCAGCAGCTTGGACAGGGGCACATATAATTGGCCCCTCCACTTT.

Remarks on this clonotype: The conserved final phenylalanine or tryptophan is absent from the CDR3, which likely points to a read error. The gene calls are TRBV11-1 and TRBJ2-7, with D hard to call. The V gene's germline CDR1 is SGHAT and CDR2 FQDESV (reference sequence). The CDR3 has 16 amino acids. The CDR3: CANSFLTPTLGYEQYL. The CDR3 DNA reads TGTGCCAACAGCTTCCTTACACCGACCCTCGGGTACGAGCAGTACCTC.

This clonotype was seen a single time. It may be a read error: a sequence one base away is much more abundant. The conserved phenylalanine or tryptophan is not found at the CDR3 terminus, so this likely reflects a read error. The CDR3: CASSPLAGSQETQYL. The CDR3 region has the DNA TGTGCCAGCAGCCCCCTCGCGGGTTCGCAAGAGACCCAGTACCTC. J is TRBJ2-5 and V is TRBV6-1, with TRBD2 as a possible D gene (5 bases). Germline assignment: CDR1 MNHNS and CDR2 SASEGT. There are 15 residues in the CDR3. V lost 6 bases and J lost 2, with 16 bases in between.

Regarding this clonotype: No conserved phenylalanine or tryptophan ends this CDR3, so it is likely a read error. No DNA is shown, since the ends of the CDR3 on it are uncertain; the CDR3 is the one TCRdb lists. The CDR3 here is CASSYTRGTDLPFHS. This chain connects TRBV6-5 to TRBJ1-6. Per the germline V gene, CDR1 is MNHEY and CDR2 is SVGAGI. The CDR3 is 15 residues long, ends included.

Of note for this clonotype: A read error is likely, as this CDR3 ends without the conserved phenylalanine or tryptophan. The chain combines TRBV11-2 with TRBJ2-5; D possibly corresponds to TRBD2 (7 bases). The CDR3 has 16 residues. CDR1 and CDR2 from the germline V gene are SGHAT and FQNNGV. The DNA for the CDR3 is TGTGCCTGCAGCTCCGCAATGGGGGGGCCAAAGGAGACCCAGTACATC. Residues: CACSSAMGGPKETQYI.

This clonotype appeared a single time. Relative to the germline gene, one junction end is altered; a read error may explain this. This rearrangement joins TRBV11-2 to TRBJ1-2, with 7 bases matching TRBD1. CDR1 is SGHAT and CDR2 is FQNNGV in the germline V gene. The CDR3 is 13 residues long. In DNA form, the CDR3 reads TGTGCCGGCAGCTTAGACAGGGACTATGGCTACATCTTC. Residues: CAGSLDRDYGYIF.

A single count supports this clonotype. The junction differs from germline at one of its ends, possibly a read error. J is TRBJ2-1 and V is TRBV4-2, with D perhaps TRBD2 (6 bases). Germline V lookup: CDR1 LGHNA, CDR2 YNFKEQ. The CDR3 is 17 amino acids. CDR3 coding DNA: TGTGCCAGCAACCAAGGGTCGTGCGGGGCCTCCCGCAATGAGCAGTTCTTC. The encoded protein is CASNQGSCGASRNEQFF.

For this clonotype: Possible read error: a much larger clone is one base away. The chain joins TRBV5-6 to TRBJ1-1; D may be TRBD1 (5 bases). Germline assignment: CDR1 SGHDT and CDR2 YYEEEE. This CDR3 spans 16 amino acids. CDR3 protein: CASRPFGQGLNTDAFF. In DNA, the CDR3 is TGTGCCAGCAGACCGTTTGGCCAGGGCCTAAACACTGATGCTTTCTTT.

With regard to this clonotype: A junction end diverges from the germline sequence, so it may reflect a read error. V and J are TRBV11-3 and TRBJ2-5; the D gene is possibly TRBD2 (5 bases). Germline V gene sequence: CDR1 SGHNT, CDR2 YENEEA. The CDR3 is 13 residues long. The DNA for the CDR3 is TGTGCCAGTAGATTTATCGGGGAAGAGACTCAGTACTTC. Its translation is CASRFIGEETQYF.

To note about this clonotype: At one of its ends the junction is not consistent with the germline gene, which may arise from a read error. The CDR3 nucleotides are TGTGCCATCAGTTACTCAAAACTAGGAGGGGAGACCCAGTACTTC. It is translated as CAISYSKLGGETQYF. The gene calls are TRBV6-2 or TRBV6-3 and TRBJ2-5, with a tentative D call TRBD2 (6 bases). The CDR3 has 15 amino acids. Germline V gives CDR1 MNHEY, CDR2 SVGEGT.

Notes on this clonotype: Mismatch with germline at one junction end may stem from a read error. The rearrangement uses TRBV10-2 and TRBJ2-1, with 11 bases aligning to TRBD2. The CDR3 runs to 15 residues. Germline values: CDR1 WSHSY, CDR2 SAAADI. The chain's CDR3 is CTSRSSGGAGNEQFF. The CDR3 nucleotides are TGCACCAGCAGAAGTAGCGGGGGGGCGGGAAATGAGCAGTTCTTC.

In this sample, this clonotype is medium-sized. This chain connects TRBV11-2 to TRBJ2-5; tentative D call: TRBD2 (6 bases). The CDR3 is 13 amino acids. Germline V gene data show CDR1 as SGHAT and CDR2 as FQNNGV. The V and J ends lost 2 bases and 2 bases respectively, with 6 bases between them. The CDR3 DNA is TGTGCCAGCAGCTTACGGGGGCAAGAGACCCAGTACTTC. Translation gives CASSLRGQETQYF.

Concerning this clonotype: Compared with germline, one end of the junction differs, possibly owing to a read error. The chain's CDR3 is CTDNGALNYNEQFF. The CDR3 DNA sequence: TGTACCGATAACGGGGCCCTGAACTACAATGAGCAATTCTTC. V gene TRBV20-1 combines with J gene TRBJ2-1; possibly TRBD1 or TRBD2 for D (5 bases each). The CDR3 has 14 residues. The germline V gene has CDR1 DFQATT and CDR2 SNEGSKA (reference sequence).

The V gene is TRBV6-5, the J gene TRBJ2-7; 7 bases align to TRBD2. V lost 8 bases and J lost 12; bases outside the gene matches: 22. Germline loops: CDR1 MNHEY, CDR2 SVGAGI. The CDR3 runs 15 residues. The CDR3 loop is CASGNGGVTRYEWYF. In nucleotides, the CDR3 is TGTGCCAGCGGCAATGGGGGGGTCACTCGCTACGAGTGGTACTTC.

Remarks on this clonotype: Here the CDR3 omits its conserved ending phenylalanine or tryptophan, so a read error is the likely source. This chain uses TRBV5-1 with TRBJ2-4; no clear D gene. This CDR3 comprises 15 residues. The germline V and J ends were trimmed by 4 bases and 2 bases, with 13 bases remaining between them. Looked up from germline, CDR1 is SGHRS and CDR2 is YFSETQ. CDR3 coding DNA: TGCGCCAGCAGCCAATCCCACAGTTCCAAAAACATTCAGTACTTA. It encodes CASSQSHSSKNIQYL.

Remarks on this clonotype: The missing conserved phenylalanine or tryptophan at the end of this CDR3 makes a read error likely. The J gene is TRBJ2-3, the V gene TRBV11-2, with unresolved D. This CDR3 spans 14 amino acids. Germline CDR1 reads SGHAT; CDR2 reads FQNNGV. V was clipped by 6 bases and J by 2 bases, with 12 bases between them. The CDR3 region has the DNA TGTGCCAGCAGTCCTCTAGTGAACACAGATACGCAGTATTGT. Its protein is CASSPLVNTDTQYC.

Comment on this clonotype: The junction departs from germline at one end; a sequencing error may be responsible. CDR3 bases: TGCGCCTGCAGCCGCCAGGTCAGGACAGGACTCACAGATACGCAGTATTTT. Amino acid sequence: CACSRQVRTGLTDTQYF. The chain employs TRBV4-3 and TRBJ2-3; 7 bases are shared with TRBD1. Germline assignment: CDR1 LGHNA and CDR2 YSLEER. There are 17 residues in the CDR3.

Points on this clonotype: One junction end does not reproduce the germline sequence, and a read error may be involved. The chain uses TRBV4-1 and TRBJ2-1; D perhaps matches TRBD2 (6 bases). This CDR3 has 17 amino acids. CDR1 MGHRA and CDR2 YSYEKL come from the germline V gene. The CDR3 nucleotides are TGCGCCAGCAGCCAAGATCGGAGCCCCAGGTGGCGGGGTGAGAAGTTCTTC. Translating gives CASSQDRSPRWRGEKFF.

Turning to this clonotype: An end of the junction differs from the germline gene, which may be a read error. J is TRBJ1-1 and V is TRBV4-3; D uncertain. This CDR3 is 17 amino acids long. Germline V CDR1 and CDR2: LGHNA, YSLEER. CDR3 region: CTSNQDVPGSSGSEAFF. CDR3 nucleotide sequence: TGCACCAGCAACCAAGACGTTCCGGGCAGTTCGGGCTCTGAAGCTTTCTTT.

Points on this clonotype: The junction differs from germline at one of its ends, possibly a read error. The V and J genes are TRBV11-2 and TRBJ1-2; the D is unclear. The CDR3 length is 13 residues. The germline V gene has CDR1 SGHAT and CDR2 FQNNGV. DNA of the CDR3: TGTGCCATCAGCTCCTTACTGATGGGAGACTACACCTTC. This encodes CAISSLLMGDYTF.

Notes on this clonotype: Because the CDR3 is missing its conserved closing phenylalanine or tryptophan, this is likely a read error. The CDR3 sequence: CASSLAGAISGANVLTS. CDR3 bases: TGTGCCAGCAGTTTAGCGGGGGCCATCTCTGGGGCTAACGTCCTGACTTCC. The chain carries TRBV6-5 and TRBJ2-6, with 9 bases aligning to TRBD2. CDR1 MNHEY and CDR2 SVGAGI come from the germline V gene. The CDR3 consists of 17 residues.